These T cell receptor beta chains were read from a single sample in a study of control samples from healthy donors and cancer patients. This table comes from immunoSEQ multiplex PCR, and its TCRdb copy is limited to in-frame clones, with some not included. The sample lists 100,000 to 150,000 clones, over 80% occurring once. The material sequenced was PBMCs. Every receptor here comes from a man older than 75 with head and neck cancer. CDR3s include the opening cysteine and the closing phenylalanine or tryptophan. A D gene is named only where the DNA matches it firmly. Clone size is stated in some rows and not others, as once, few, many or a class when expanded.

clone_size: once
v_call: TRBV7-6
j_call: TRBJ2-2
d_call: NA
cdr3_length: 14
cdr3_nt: TGTGCCAGCAGCTTAGGAGTCGGGACAGGGGAGCTGTTTTTT
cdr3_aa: CASSLGVGTGELFF

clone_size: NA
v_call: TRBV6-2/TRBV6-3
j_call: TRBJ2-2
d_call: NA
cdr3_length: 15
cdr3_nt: TGTGCCAGCAGTTTCGGGCGGGGGCCCACCGGGGAGCTGTTTTTT
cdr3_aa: CASSFGRGPTGELFF

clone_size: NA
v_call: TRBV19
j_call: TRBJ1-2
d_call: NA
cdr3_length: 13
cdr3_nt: TGTGCCAGTCAATCAACCAATAACTATGGCTACACCTTC
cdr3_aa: CASQSTNNYGYTF

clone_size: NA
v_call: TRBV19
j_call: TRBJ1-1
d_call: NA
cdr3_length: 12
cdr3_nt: TGTGCCAGTAGTATACCCTCCGGGGGAGCTTTCTTT
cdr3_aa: CASSIPSGGAFF

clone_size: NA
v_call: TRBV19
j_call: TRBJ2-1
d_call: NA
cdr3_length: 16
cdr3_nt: TGTGCCAGTAGTATTGGTAGGCAGGGGGGATACAATGAGCAGTTCTTC
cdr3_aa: CASSIGRQGGYNEQFF

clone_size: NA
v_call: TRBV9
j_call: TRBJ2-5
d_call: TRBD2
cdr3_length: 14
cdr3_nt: TGTGCCAGCAGCCTTAGCGGGGGGGACGAGACCCAGTACTTC
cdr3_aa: CASSLSGGDETQYF

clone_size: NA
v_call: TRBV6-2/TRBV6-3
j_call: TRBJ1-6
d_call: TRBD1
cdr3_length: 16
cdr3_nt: TGTGCCAGCAGTTCGACCCTTGACAGGGAATTCTCACCCCTCCACTTT
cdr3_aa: CASSSTLDREFSPLHF

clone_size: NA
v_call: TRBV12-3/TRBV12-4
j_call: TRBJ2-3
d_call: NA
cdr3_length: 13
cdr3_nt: TGTGCCAGCAGTCGTGCTAGCACAGATACGCAGTATTTT
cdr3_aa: CASSRASTDTQYF

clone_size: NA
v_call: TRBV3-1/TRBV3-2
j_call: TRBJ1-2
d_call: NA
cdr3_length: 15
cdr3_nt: TGTGCCAGCAGCCGACGGTCAGGGGCTAACTATGGCTACACCTTC
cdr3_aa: CASSRRSGANYGYTF

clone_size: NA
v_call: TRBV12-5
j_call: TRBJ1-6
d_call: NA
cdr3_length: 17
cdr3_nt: TGTGCTAGTGGTTTGCTCCACTCACCCCGGGCGAATTCACCCCTCCACTTT
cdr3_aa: CASGLLHSPRANSPLHF

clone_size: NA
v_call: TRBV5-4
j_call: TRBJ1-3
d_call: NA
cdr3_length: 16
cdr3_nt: TGTGCCAGCAGCTTGGGACAGCCAGACTCTGGAAACACCATATATTTT
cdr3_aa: CASSLGQPDSGNTIYF

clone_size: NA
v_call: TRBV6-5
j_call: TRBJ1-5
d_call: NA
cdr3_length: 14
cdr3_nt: TGTGCCAGCTCTTACCGGGACACCGATCAGCCCCAGCATTTT
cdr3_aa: CASSYRDTDQPQHF

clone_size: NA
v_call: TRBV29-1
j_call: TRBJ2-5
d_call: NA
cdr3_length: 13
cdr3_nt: TGCAGCGTTGATGGGGGGATGGGAGAGACCCAGTACTTC
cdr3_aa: CSVDGGMGETQYF

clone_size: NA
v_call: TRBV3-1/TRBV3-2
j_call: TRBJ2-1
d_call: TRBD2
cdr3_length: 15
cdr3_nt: TGTGCCAGCAGCGCAGGGCGGGGGGGCTACAATGAGCAGTTCTTC
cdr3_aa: CASSAGRGGYNEQFF

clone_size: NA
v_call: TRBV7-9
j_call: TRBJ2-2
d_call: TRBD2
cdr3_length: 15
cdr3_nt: TGTGCCAGCAGCTTAGCGGGACTAGCGAACGGGGAGCTGTTTTTT
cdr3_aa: CASSLAGLANGELFF

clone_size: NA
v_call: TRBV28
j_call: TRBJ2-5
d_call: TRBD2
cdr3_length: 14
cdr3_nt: TGTGCCAGCAGGGGTAGCGGGGGAGGAGAGACCCAGTACTTC
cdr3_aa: CASRGSGGGETQYF

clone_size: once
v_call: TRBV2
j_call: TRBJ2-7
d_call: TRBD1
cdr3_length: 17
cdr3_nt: TGTGCCAGCAGTGAAGCCCTCTCGGGACAGGGTCTATACGAGCAGTACTTC
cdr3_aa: CASSEALSGQGLYEQYF

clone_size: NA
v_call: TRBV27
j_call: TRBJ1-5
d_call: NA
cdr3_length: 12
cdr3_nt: TGTGCCTCAGGGGTGTACAATCAGCCCCAGCATTTT
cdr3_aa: CASGVYNQPQHF

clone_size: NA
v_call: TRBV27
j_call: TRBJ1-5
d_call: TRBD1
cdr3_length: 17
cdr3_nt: TGTGCCAGCGGAGACAGGGTCAAGGACGGGGGGAGTCAGCCCCAGCATTTT
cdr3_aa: CASGDRVKDGGSQPQHF

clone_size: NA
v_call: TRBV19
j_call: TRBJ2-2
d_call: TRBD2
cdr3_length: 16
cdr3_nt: TGTGCCCTGGGGTCCCCCGGGGGGGCCTACACCGGGGAGCTGTTTTTT
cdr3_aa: CALGSPGGAYTGELFF

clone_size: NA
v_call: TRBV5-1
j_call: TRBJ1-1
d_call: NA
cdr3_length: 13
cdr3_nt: TGCGCCAGCAGCTTAGGCAGAAACACTGAAGCTTTCTTT
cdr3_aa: CASSLGRNTEAFF

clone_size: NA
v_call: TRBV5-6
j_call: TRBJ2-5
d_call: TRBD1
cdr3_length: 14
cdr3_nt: TGTGCCAGCAGCTTGGGGCAGGGGGCAGAGACCCAGTACTTC
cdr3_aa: CASSLGQGAETQYF

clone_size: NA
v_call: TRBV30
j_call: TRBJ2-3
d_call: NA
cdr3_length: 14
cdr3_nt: TGTGCCTGGAGTCCCGTCGGGTTCGGCGGTACGCAGTATTTT
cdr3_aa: CAWSPVGFGGTQYF

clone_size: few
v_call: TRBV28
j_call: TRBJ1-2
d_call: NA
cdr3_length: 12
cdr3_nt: TGTGCCAGCAGTTTAAGGCTCTATGGCTACACCTTC
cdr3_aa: CASSLRLYGYTF

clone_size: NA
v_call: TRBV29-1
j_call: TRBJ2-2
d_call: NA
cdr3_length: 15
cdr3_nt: TGCAGCACCCGACTAGTAGGGGATAACACCGGGGAGCTGTTTTTT
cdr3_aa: CSTRLVGDNTGELFF

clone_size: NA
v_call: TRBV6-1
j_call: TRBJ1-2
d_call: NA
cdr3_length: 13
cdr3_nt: TGTGCCAGCAGTGAATTCAGGGAGGACGGCTACACCTTC
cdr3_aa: CASSEFREDGYTF

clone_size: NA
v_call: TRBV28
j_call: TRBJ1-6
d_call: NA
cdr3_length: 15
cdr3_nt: TGTGCCAGCACTCACTTCGGCTGGTCTAATTCACCCCTCCACTTT
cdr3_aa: CASTHFGWSNSPLHF

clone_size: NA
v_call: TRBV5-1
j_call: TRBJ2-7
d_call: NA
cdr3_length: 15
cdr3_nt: TGCGCCAGCAGCTTGCCGGGACGGAGCTCCTACGAGCAGTACTTC
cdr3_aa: CASSLPGRSSYEQYF

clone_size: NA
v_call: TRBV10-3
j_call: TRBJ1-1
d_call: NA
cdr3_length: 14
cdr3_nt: TGTGCCATCAGTGGAGGGAAGATGAACACTGAAGCTTTCTTT
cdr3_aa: CAISGGKMNTEAFF

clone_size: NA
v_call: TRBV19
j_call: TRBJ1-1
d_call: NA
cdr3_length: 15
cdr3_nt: TGTGCCAGTAGTCCGGGACACCCCCGGGGGACTGAAGCTTTCTTT
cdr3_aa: CASSPGHPRGTEAFF

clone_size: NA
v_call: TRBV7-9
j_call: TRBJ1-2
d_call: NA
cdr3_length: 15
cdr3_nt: TGTGCCAGCACCTCTGAGGTATTAGCTTATTATGGCTACACCTTC
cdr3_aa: CASTSEVLAYYGYTF

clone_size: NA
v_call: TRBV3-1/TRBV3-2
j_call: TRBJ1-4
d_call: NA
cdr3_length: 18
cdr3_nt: TGTGCCAGCAGCCAAGACGCGGGGGCTTACTCAACTAATGAAAAACTGTTTTTT
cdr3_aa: CASSQDAGAYSTNEKLFF

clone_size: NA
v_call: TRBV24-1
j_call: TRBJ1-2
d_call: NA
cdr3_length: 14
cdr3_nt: TGTGCCACCAGTGATCCGACGGTGGCCTATGGCTACACCTTC
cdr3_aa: CATSDPTVAYGYTF

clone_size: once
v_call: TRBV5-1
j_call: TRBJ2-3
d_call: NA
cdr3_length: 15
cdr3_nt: TGCGCCAGCAGGGTTTATAGGGCCAGTACAGATACGCAGTATTTT
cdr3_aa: CASRVYRASTDTQYF

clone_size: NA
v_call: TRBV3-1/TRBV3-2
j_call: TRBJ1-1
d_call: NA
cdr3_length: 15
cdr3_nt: TGTGCCAGCAGCCAAGGGGGTAGGGCGAACACTGAAGCTTTCTTT
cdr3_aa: CASSQGGRANTEAFF